Presented here are 12 T cell receptor beta chains from one specimen sequenced in a study of shared T cell receptors in the human thymus (dated by TCRdb to the early 2020s). The library was made by the immunoSEQ multiplex PCR assay. In its TCRdb copy, this immuneACCESS table keeps in-frame sequences only and misses some clones. Where compared with another copy, unresolved V genes explain less than half of these, and the others have no known cause. Here the sample has some 660,000 clones; about 90% occur a single time. Over 0.008% of the sample rests with the top ten. These data were also reused for a study on human thymus T cells.

Sequences were obtained from thymocytes. The origin of the receptors is a boy less than two years old with a congenital heart defect. Donor details come from another sample of the same person, matched by shared clones.

This sequence joins TRBV7-8 and TRBJ2-5; 10 nucleotides align to TRBD2. V was clipped by 1 base and J by 0 bases; unmatched bases: 8. The CDR3 is made up of 18 amino acids. The V gene's germline CDR1 is SGHVS and CDR2 FQNEAQ. CDR3 amino acids: CASSLGRVAGGYQETQYF. The CDR3 nucleotides are TGTGCCAGCAGCTTAGGGCGAGTAGCGGGGGGCTACCAAGAGACCCAGTACTTC. Full variable domain (remainder filled in from reference TRBV7-8 and TRBJ2-5): GAGVSQSPRYKVAKRGQDVALRCDPISGHVSLFWYQQALGQGPEFLTYFQNEAQLDKSGLPSDRFFAERPEGSVSTLKIQRTQQEDSAVYLCASSLGRVAGGYQETQYFGPGTRLLVL.

The chain uses TRBV5-6 and TRBJ2-2; a possible D gene is TRBD2 (6 bases). The CDR3 totals 16 residues. CDR1 is SGHDT and CDR2 is YYEEEE in the germline V gene. V was pared by 1 base and J by 0 bases, with 10 bases between. CDR3 DNA: TGTGCCAGCAGCTTGACCTCTAGCGCGAACACCGGGGAGCTGTTTTTT. The encoded protein is CASSLTSSANTGELFF.

The genes are TRBV7-8 and TRBJ2-1, with 13 bases identical to TRBD2. Losses at the gene ends were 5 bases for V and 7 bases for J; bases not matched to a gene: 8. Germline V gives CDR1 SGHVS, CDR2 FQNEAQ. The CDR3 runs 16 residues. CDR3: CASSPGLAGSTNEQFF. In DNA form, the CDR3 reads TGTGCCAGCAGCCCGGGACTAGCGGGGAGTACGAATGAGCAGTTCTTC. The full variable domain, its missing parts supplied by reference TRBV7-8 and TRBJ2-1, is GAGVSQSPRYKVAKRGQDVALRCDPISGHVSLFWYQQALGQGPEFLTYFQNEAQLDKSGLPSDRFFAERPEGSVSTLKIQRTQQEDSAVYLCASSPGLAGSTNEQFFGPGTRLTVL.

This CDR3 is CASSQSGGGRVIQYF. DNA for the CDR3: TGCGCCAGCAGCCAAAGCGGGGGGGGTAGGGTCATTCAGTACTTC. The rearrangement joins TRBV4-1 to TRBJ2-4, with 10 nucleotides matching TRBD2. Germline loops: CDR1 MGHRA, CDR2 YSYEKL. Trimming at V came to 2 bases and at J to 9 bases, leaving 7 bases not matched to a gene. The CDR3 spans 15 residues.

This clone was counted only a few times. This chain connects TRBV18 to TRBJ2-1, with D possibly being TRBD1 (5 bases). The CDR3 spans 17 residues. V was pared by 2 bases and J by 2 bases, with 16 bases between. The germline V gene has CDR1 KGHSH and CDR2 LQKENI. The CDR3 DNA sequence: TGTGCCAGCTCACCATTCAAGAACAGGTCACCCTACAATGAGCAGTTCTTC. It yields the protein CASSPFKNRSPYNEQFF.

In regard to this clone: The junction departs from germline at one end; a sequencing error may be responsible. The V call is TRBV14, the J call TRBJ1-1; D is uncertain. Germline CDR1 is SGHDN and CDR2 is FVKESK. There are 13 residues in the CDR3. The DNA for the CDR3 is TGTGCCAGCAGCCTCCGACTGAATACTGAAGCTTTCTTT. This translates into CASSLRLNTEAFF.

This chain joins TRBV28 and TRBJ2-1; weak D call: TRBD2 (6 bases). Per germline, CDR1 MDHEN and CDR2 SYDVKM. The V gene lost 5 bases and the J gene lost 6 bases, with 26 bases spanning the gap. The length of the CDR3 is 18 residues. CDR3 sequence reads: CASSPPFPGLIWPNEQFF. In nucleotides, the CDR3 is TGTGCCAGCAGTCCGCCCTTCCCGGGACTTATTTGGCCCAATGAGCAGTTCTTC.

The V gene is TRBV10-3, the J gene TRBJ2-5; 7 bases fit TRBD2. The CDR3 runs to 15 residues. V shed 8 bases and J 4 bases; nucleotides not matched to a gene: 13. Germline V CDR1 and CDR2: ENHRY, SYGVKD. CDR3 coding DNA: TGTGCCATCGGCGGGGGAAGGGGAGAAGGAGAGACCCAGTACTTC. It encodes CAIGGGRGEGETQYF.

This clone was recorded only once. The rearrangement joins TRBV7-8 to TRBJ2-7; TRBD2 might be the D (6 bases). Germline V lookup: CDR1 SGHVS, CDR2 FQNEAQ. The length of the CDR3 is 17 residues. Trimming took 2 bases from V and 2 from J, leaving 19 bases between them. CDR3 DNA: TGTGCCAGCAGCTTATCCGGCCGGGAGCCCAAAACCTACGAGCAGTACTTC. Translation gives CASSLSGREPKTYEQYF. Filled out from reference TRBV7-8 and TRBJ2-7, the complete variable domain reads GAGVSQSPRYKVAKRGQDVALRCDPISGHVSLFWYQQALGQGPEFLTYFQNEAQLDKSGLPSDRFFAERPEGSVSTLKIQRTQQEDSAVYLCASSLSGREPKTYEQYFGPGTRLTVT.

V gene TRBV28 combines with J gene TRBJ2-3, with D possibly being TRBD2 (6 bases). V lost 7 bases, J lost 5 bases, and 19 bases lay in between. The CDR3 consists of 15 residues. CDR1 and CDR2 from the germline V gene are MDHEN and SYDVKM. The CDR3 spells CASTSKWRVGDTQYF. In DNA form, the CDR3 reads TGTGCCAGCACCTCAAAGTGGAGGGTTGGAGATACGCAGTATTTT.

V gene TRBV10-3 combines with J gene TRBJ1-2; 9 bases align to TRBD1. This CDR3 spans 15 amino acids. The germline gives CDR1 ENHRY, CDR2 SYGVKD. The trim removed 0 bases at V and 8 bases at J, leaving 7 bases unmatched. This CDR3 is CAISESRTGVEGYTF. The DNA of the CDR3 is TGTGCCATCAGTGAGTCAAGGACAGGGGTGGAAGGCTACACCTTC.

The sample holds a few counts of this clone. V is TRBV5-4 and J is TRBJ2-7; TRBD1 agrees at 8 bases. This CDR3 contains 16 residues. The V gene end was trimmed by 4 bases and the J gene end by 2 bases; junction bases not matched to a gene: 11. Germline assignment: CDR1 SGHNT and CDR2 YYREEE (reference sequence). CDR3 in DNA: TGTGCCAGCAGCCAGAATTCCGGGACAGGCACCTACGAGCAGTACTTC. Translated: CASSQNSGTGTYEQYF.